This entry lists 9 T cell receptor beta chains sequenced from one sample in a study of blood T cells in healthy people across ages. Primed by a sample-barcoded 5' primer and a J-beta primer mix, a second PCR proceeded for about 6 to 11 cycles. TCRdb reanalysed the 5' RACE reads using MiXCR and keeps one entry per CDR3 protein. The sample records about 1,600,000 distinct CDR3 sequences, roughly 40% being singletons. Material for sequencing was blood. These TCRs come from a woman under 30 in good health.

The rearrangement joins TRBV7-6 to TRBJ2-1, with D hard to call. The germline CDR1 and CDR2 sequences are SGHVS and FNYEAQ. V was shortened by 1 base and J by 8 bases, with 12 bases between the two germline ends. This CDR3 is built from 14 residues. The CDR3 loop is CASSLGTKSDEQFF. In DNA form, the CDR3 reads TGTGCCAGCAGCTTAGGGACCAAGAGCGATGAGCAGTTCTTC.

This sequence joins TRBV15 and TRBJ2-7; 7 nucleotides agree with TRBD2. Trimming cost V 0 bases and J 5 bases; bases outside gene matches: 7. The CDR3 totals 15 residues. Looked up from germline, CDR1 is LNHNV and CDR2 is YYDKDF (reference sequence). CDR3 amino acids: CATSRDLGGGNEQYF. The CDR3 DNA follows: TGTGCCACCAGCAGAGATTTGGGGGGGGGGAACGAGCAGTACTTC.

This chain uses TRBV29-1 with TRBJ2-7, with D possibly being TRBD1 (6 bases). CDR3 length: 12 residues. V lost 4 bases, J lost 3 bases, and 10 bases lay in between. In germline, CDR1 is SQVTM, CDR2 ANQGSEA. This chain's CDR3 is CSVGDTDYEQYF. DNA for the CDR3: TGCAGCGTTGGGGACACTGACTACGAGCAGTACTTC.

This sequence joins TRBV29-1 and TRBJ2-5; the D gene is possibly TRBD2 (5 bases). The CDR3 loop spans 15 amino acids. Germline CDR1 is SQVTM and CDR2 is ANQGSEA. Deletions cut 0 bases from V and 11 bases from J, with 22 bases between. Here the CDR3 reads CSVEEAGTGINEQYF. CDR3 in DNA: TGCAGCGTTGAAGAGGCAGGAACGGGGATCAATGAGCAGTACTTC.

This clonotype was recorded a few times. The genes are TRBV10-3 and TRBJ2-3; D might be TRBD1 (6 bases). This CDR3 has 15 amino acids. Deletions cut 3 bases from V and 2 bases from J, with 12 bases between. Germline CDR1 reads ENHRY; CDR2 reads SYGVKD. DNA of the CDR3: TGTGCCATCAGTGATAGGACAGATTTCACAGATACGCAGTATTTT. This gives the protein CAISDRTDFTDTQYF.

The V gene is TRBV7-2, the J gene TRBJ2-3; TRBD1 is a possible D gene (6 bases). Germline CDR1 reads SGHTA; CDR2 reads FQGNSA. Trimming cost V 5 bases and J 4 bases, with 10 bases left between them. The CDR3 spans 13 residues. The CDR3 sequence is CASSPGTPDTQYF. The CDR3 DNA reads TGTGCCAGCAGCCCGGGGACACCAGATACGCAGTATTTT.

This clonotype came up many times. The V and J genes are TRBV20-1 and TRBJ2-7, with 9 bases that match TRBD1. Germline CDR1 is DFQATT and CDR2 is SNEGSKA (reference sequence). The CDR3 totals 15 residues. Trimming at V came to 1 base and at J to 6 bases, leaving 10 bases not matched to a gene. The DNA of the CDR3 is TGCAGTGCTAGAGCCGAACAGGGGGCAAGGGGCGAGCAGTACTTC. This sequence encodes CSARAEQGARGEQYF.

The chain carries TRBV9 and TRBJ2-1; 10 positions agree with TRBD2. After removal of 0 bases from V and 7 bases from J, the junction contained 7 bases not matched to a gene. This CDR3 comprises 16 residues. Per germline, CDR1 SGDLS and CDR2 YYNGEE. The CDR3 reads CASSVVSGGVGNEQFF. The CDR3 nucleotides are TGTGCCAGCAGCGTAGTCAGCGGGGGGGTCGGGAATGAGCAGTTCTTC.

In DNA form, the CDR3 reads TGTGCCAGCAGTAAATGGCCAGGGATTGAGCAGTTCTTC. Its translation: CASSKWPGIEQFF. The chain recombines TRBV6-6 with TRBJ2-1; D is possibly TRBD1 (5 bases). Germline V gene lookup returns CDR1 MNHNY and CDR2 SVGAGI (reference sequence). Trimming removed 5 bases from V and 9 bases from J, with 14 bases in between. The CDR3 covers 13 residues.